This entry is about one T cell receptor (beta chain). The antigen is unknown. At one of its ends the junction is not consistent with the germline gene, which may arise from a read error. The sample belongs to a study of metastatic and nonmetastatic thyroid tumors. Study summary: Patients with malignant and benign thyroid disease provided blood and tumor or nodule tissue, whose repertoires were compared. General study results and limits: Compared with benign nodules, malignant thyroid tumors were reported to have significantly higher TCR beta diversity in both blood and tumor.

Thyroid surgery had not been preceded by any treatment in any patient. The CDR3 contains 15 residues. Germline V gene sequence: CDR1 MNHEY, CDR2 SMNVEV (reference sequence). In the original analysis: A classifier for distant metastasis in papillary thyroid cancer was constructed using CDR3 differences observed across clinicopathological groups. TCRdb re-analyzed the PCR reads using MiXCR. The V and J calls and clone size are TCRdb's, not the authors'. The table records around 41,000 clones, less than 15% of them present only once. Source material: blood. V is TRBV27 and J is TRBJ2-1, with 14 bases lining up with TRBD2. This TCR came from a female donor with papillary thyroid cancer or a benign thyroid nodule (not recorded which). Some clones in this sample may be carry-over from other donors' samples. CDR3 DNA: TGTGTCAGCATCAGACTAGCGGGAGGGAACAATGAGCAGTTCTTC. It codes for CVSIRLAGGNNEQFF.